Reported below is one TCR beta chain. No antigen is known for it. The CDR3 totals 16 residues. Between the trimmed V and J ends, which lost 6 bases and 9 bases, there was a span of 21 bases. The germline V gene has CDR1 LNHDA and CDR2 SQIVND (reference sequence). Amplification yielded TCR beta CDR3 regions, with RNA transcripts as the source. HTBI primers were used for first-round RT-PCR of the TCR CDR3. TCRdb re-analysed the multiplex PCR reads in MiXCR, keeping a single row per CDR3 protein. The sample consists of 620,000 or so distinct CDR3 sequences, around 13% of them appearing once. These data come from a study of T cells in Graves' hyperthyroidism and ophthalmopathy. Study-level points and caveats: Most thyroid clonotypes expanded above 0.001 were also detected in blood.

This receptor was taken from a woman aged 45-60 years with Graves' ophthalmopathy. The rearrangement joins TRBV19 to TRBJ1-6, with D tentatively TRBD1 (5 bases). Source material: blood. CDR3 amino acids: CASSPRYERDRSPLHF. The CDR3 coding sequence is TGTGCCAGTAGCCCAAGATACGAAAGGGACCGTTCACCCCTCCACTTT.